These 15 T cell receptor beta chains were all obtained from the same sample, sequenced in a study of blood T cell repertoires in COVID-19. The method was immunoSEQ multiplex PCR; TCRdb's version includes in-frame clones alone and lacks a portion of them. The sample consists of fewer than 300,000 clones, around 88% of them appearing once. The sample consisted of PBMCs or T cells enriched from blood (not recorded which). The receptors come from a woman between 40 and 55 years old with acute COVID-19.

The V gene is TRBV6-1, the J gene TRBJ2-1; the match to TRBD1 covers 11 bases. Losses at the gene ends were 2 bases for V and 12 bases for J; bases not matched to a gene: 3. The CDR3 contains 13 residues. Germline V lookup: CDR1 MNHNS, CDR2 SASEGT. The CDR3 nucleotides are TGTGCCAGCAGTGAATTGGGACAGGGGGGGCAGTTCTTC. Its protein is CASSELGQGGQFF.

CDR3 sequence reads: CASSFMGGSNYGYTF. In nucleotides, the CDR3 is TGTGCCAGCAGTTTCATGGGGGGGTCTAACTATGGCTACACCTTC. V usage is TRBV27 and J usage is TRBJ1-2, with a tentative D call TRBD1 (5 bases). Trimming left V 3 bases short and J 0 bases short, with 11 bases between. The germline CDR1 and CDR2 sequences are MNHEY and SMNVEV (reference sequence). The CDR3 covers 15 residues.

This rearrangement joins TRBV9 to TRBJ2-3; no definite D call. Germline V gives CDR1 SGDLS, CDR2 YYNGEE. V lost 4 bases to trimming and J lost 0 bases, with 12 bases between them. This CDR3 is 15 amino acids long. CDR3 coding DNA: TGTGCCAGCAGCCCCCGTGGGCCTAGCACAGATACGCAGTATTTT. It translates to CASSPRGPSTDTQYF.

The chain uses TRBV5-1 and TRBJ1-4, with D maybe TRBD1 (5 bases). Trimming removed 2 bases at V and 7 bases at J, with 15 bases between. The CDR3 length is 15 residues. Germline CDR1 is SGHRS and CDR2 is YFSETQ. The CDR3 DNA follows: TGCGCCAGCAGCTTTAGTTCAGGGCGGCGTGAAAAACTGTTTTTT. Its translation: CASSFSSGRREKLFF. Variable domain in full (rest from reference TRBV5-1 and TRBJ1-4): KAGVTQTPRYLIKTRGQQVTLSCSPISGHRSVSWYQQTPGQGLQFLFEYFSETQRNKGNFPGRFSGRQFSNSRSEMNVSTLELGDSALYLCASSFSSGRREKLFFGSGTQLSVL.

This clone was counted many times. V usage is TRBV19 and J usage is TRBJ1-2, with 12 bases fitting TRBD1. The CDR3 extends over 15 amino acids. V shed 9 bases, J shed 7 bases, and the junction held 12 bases outside the gene matches. Germline CDR1 LNHDA, CDR2 SQIVND (reference sequence). The CDR3 sequence is CASTTSGQGAFGYTF. The CDR3 DNA sequence: TGTGCCAGCACTACCTCGGGACAGGGGGCGTTTGGCTACACCTTC.

The chain links TRBV15 to TRBJ1-1; no definite D call. V shed 4 bases and J shed 0 bases, with 12 bases lying between them. Per germline, CDR1 LNHNV and CDR2 YYDKDF (reference sequence). The CDR3 is made up of 15 amino acids. CDR3 nucleotide sequence: TGTGCCACCAGCACCCAGAAACGGGTGAACACTGAAGCTTTCTTT. This translates into CATSTQKRVNTEAFF.

This clone appeared once. The chain carries TRBV7-9 and TRBJ2-7, with 10 positions matching TRBD2. CDR3 length: 19 residues. Germline V gene sequence: CDR1 SEHNR, CDR2 FQNEAQ (reference sequence). V gave up 5 bases and J gave up 4 bases; unmatched junction bases: 20. CDR3 DNA sequence: TGTGCCAGCAGCCCTGGTACTAGCGGGAAGGTTACATATGGTTACGAGCAGTACTTC. It codes for CASSPGTSGKVTYGYEQYF.

The J gene is TRBJ1-5, the V gene TRBV10-2, with D perhaps TRBD1 (5 bases). This CDR3 spans 13 amino acids. Germline V lookup: CDR1 WSHSY, CDR2 SAAADI. V shed 6 bases and J shed 6 bases, with 12 bases lying between them. CDR3 loop: CASSPSGSQPQHF. CDR3 sequence (DNA): TGCGCCAGCAGCCCGTCAGGGTCTCAGCCCCAGCATTTT.

The chain recombines TRBV7-8 with TRBJ1-1, with TRBD1 identical over 8 bases. The ends lost 3 bases at V and 4 bases at J; junction bases unmatched: 4. Germline CDR1 is SGHVS and CDR2 is FQNEAQ. There are 14 residues in the CDR3. The CDR3 protein is CASSFDRGGTEAFF. CDR3 DNA sequence: TGTGCCAGCAGCTTTGACAGGGGAGGCACTGAAGCTTTCTTT. The full variable domain, its missing parts supplied by reference TRBV7-8 and TRBJ1-1, is GAGVSQSPRYKVAKRGQDVALRCDPISGHVSLFWYQQALGQGPEFLTYFQNEAQLDKSGLPSDRFFAERPEGSVSTLKIQRTQQEDSAVYLCASSFDRGGTEAFFGQGTRLTVV.

The V call is TRBV10-3, the J call TRBJ1-2; 8 bases map to TRBD1. V shed 5 bases and J 3 bases; nucleotides not matched to a gene: 5. CDR1 and CDR2 (germline): ENHRY, SYGVKD. This CDR3 has 14 residues. CDR3 in DNA: TGTGCCATCAGTTCCGACAGGGGCGACTATGGCTACACCTTC. Translated, it gives CAISSDRGDYGYTF.

This chain joins TRBV5-1 and TRBJ2-1; 10 nucleotides agree with TRBD2. Germline V CDR1 and CDR2: SGHRS, YFSETQ. This CDR3 comprises 16 residues. V lost 4 bases and J lost 4; bases outside the gene matches: 8. CDR3 in amino acids: CASSRGLAAKYNEQFF. CDR3 nucleotides: TGCGCCAGCAGCCGCGGACTAGCGGCAAAGTACAATGAGCAGTTCTTC.

J is TRBJ2-1 and V is TRBV7-9, with 8 bases identical to TRBD2. The CDR3 is 15 amino acids. Germline CDR1 SEHNR, CDR2 FQNEAQ (reference sequence). V shed 1 base, J shed 5 bases, and the junction held 4 bases outside the gene matches. CDR3 loop: CASSLVGRGNNEQFF. Here the CDR3 DNA reads TGTGCCAGCAGCTTAGTCGGGAGGGGGAACAATGAGCAGTTCTTC.

V gene TRBV3-1 (or the pseudogene TRBV3-2) combines with J gene TRBJ2-4; possibly TRBD1 for D (6 bases). CDR1 is LGHDT and CDR2 is YNNKEL in the germline V gene (reference sequence). The V end was cut by 5 bases, the J end by 12 bases, with 14 bases between. The CDR3 has 12 residues. The CDR3 DNA reads TGTGCCAGCAGCATACAGGGCCGCGCTCAGTACTTC. Residues: CASSIQGRAQYF.

The rearrangement links TRBV7-8 to TRBJ2-1, with 14 bases aligning to TRBD2. J gave up 1 base and V 5 bases, and 7 bases lay outside the gene matches. In germline, CDR1 is SGHVS, CDR2 FQNEAQ. The CDR3 has 18 residues. The CDR3 protein is CASSRGLAGDISYNEQFF. CDR3 bases: TGTGCCAGCAGCCGGGGACTAGCGGGAGATATATCCTACAATGAGCAGTTCTTC.

The chain combines TRBV5-1 with TRBJ1-1, with D tentatively TRBD1 (5 bases). This CDR3 region has 14 residues. V gave up 2 bases and J gave up 2 bases, with 10 bases separating them. Germline CDR1 SGHRS, CDR2 YFSETQ. The CDR3 is CASSFHDRNTEAFF. The DNA of the CDR3 is TGCGCCAGCAGCTTTCACGACAGAAACACTGAAGCTTTCTTT.